This record concerns one TCR beta chain sequence. The data derive from a study of blood T cell repertoires in COVID-19. Study details: PBMCs, B-cell-depleted T cells, or T cells were the source of the cDNA or gDNA that made up the material.

Methods used by the authors: Using reference gene primer amplification, nucleated cell counts were estimated. Clones were sequenced by immunoSEQ multiplex PCR, and TCRdb holds only the in-frame ones, with some missing. V, J and clone size are those of that table, while D and trimming were read from the DNA. The table has 100,000 to 150,000 clones, 85% seen once. Trimming at V came to 3 bases and at J to 5 bases, leaving 8 bases not matched to a gene. This CDR3 comprises 16 residues. Germline V lookup: CDR1 MGHRA, CDR2 YSYEKL. The source of this sequence is a woman of 80 years or more with COVID-19, enrolled during active disease. This chain joins TRBV4-1 and TRBJ2-2; 8 nucleotides line up with TRBD2. The sequenced material came from peripheral blood. Here the CDR3 reads CASSQEAGVPTGELFF. The CDR3 DNA follows: TGCGCCAGCAGCCAGGAAGCGGGAGTGCCGACCGGGGAGCTGTTTTTT.